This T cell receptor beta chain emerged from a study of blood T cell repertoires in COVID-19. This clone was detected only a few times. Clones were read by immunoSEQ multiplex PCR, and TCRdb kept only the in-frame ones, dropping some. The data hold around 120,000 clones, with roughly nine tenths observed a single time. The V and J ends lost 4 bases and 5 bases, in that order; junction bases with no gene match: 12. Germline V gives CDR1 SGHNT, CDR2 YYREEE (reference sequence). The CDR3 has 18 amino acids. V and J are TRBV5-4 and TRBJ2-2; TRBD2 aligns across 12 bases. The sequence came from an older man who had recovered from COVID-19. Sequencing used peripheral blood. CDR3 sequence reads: CASSGGLAGPFGTGELFF. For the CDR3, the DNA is TGTGCCAGCAGCGGGGGACTAGCGGGTCCCTTTGGGACCGGGGAGCTGTTTTTT.